This is a list of T cell receptor beta chains from one sample in a study of T cells in narcolepsy. The table came from immunoSEQ multiplex PCR; TCRdb's copy has only in-frame clones and leaves some out. In the table there are 15,000 to 20,000 clones, 70% to 90% of which are singletons. Sequencing input: memory (CD45RA-) CD4+ T cells from blood. All receptors derive from a human donor in good health. The CDR3 runs from the conserved cysteine through the conserved F or W.

CDR3 protein: CASSQGTSGNIQYF; J gene: TRBJ2-4; V gene: TRBV14
CDR3 protein: CASSLQVQYSPLHF; J gene: TRBJ1-6; V gene: TRBV27
CDR3 protein: CASSLAPGGGYNEQFF; J gene: TRBJ2-1; V gene: TRBV7-2
CDR3 protein: CASSQILSVNTEAFF; J gene: TRBJ1-1; V gene: TRBV19
CDR3 protein: CASSRGTSGAGDTQYF; J gene: TRBJ2-3; V gene: TRBV4-3
CDR3 protein: CASSTAGNTIYF; J gene: TRBJ1-3; V gene: TRBV19
CDR3 protein: CASSFRTGTEAFF; J gene: TRBJ1-1; V gene: TRBV7-2
CDR3 protein: CASSPRTGAYGYTF; J gene: TRBJ1-2; V gene: TRBV7-9
CDR3 protein: CASSLWAVGKNIQYF; J gene: TRBJ2-4; V gene: TRBV13
CDR3 protein: CASSAQHSQETQYF; J gene: TRBJ2-5; V gene: TRBV19
CDR3 protein: CAWIREDTEAFF; J gene: TRBJ1-1; V gene: TRBV30
CDR3 protein: CASTSGRSSPSKNIQYF; J gene: TRBJ2-4; V gene: TRBV2
CDR3 protein: CASSIQRGTGDTQYF; J gene: TRBJ2-3; V gene: TRBV19
CDR3 protein: CASSRGGGGEAFF; J gene: TRBJ1-1; V gene: TRBV6-5
CDR3 protein: CASSYRDRGHLGTEAFF; J gene: TRBJ1-1; V gene: TRBV11-3
CDR3 protein: CASSRTAYEQYF; J gene: TRBJ2-7; V gene: TRBV5-5
CDR3 protein: CASSLRGISYEQYF; J gene: NA; V gene: TRBV5-4
CDR3 protein: CATRFPRSYEQYF; J gene: TRBJ2-7; V gene: TRBV10-3
CDR3 protein: CASSIAVSGETQYF; J gene: TRBJ2-5; V gene: TRBV5-1
CDR3 protein: CASGKSRSVNTEAFF; J gene: TRBJ1-1; V gene: TRBV2
CDR3 protein: CASSRTSQGDGYTF; J gene: TRBJ1-2; V gene: TRBV11-3
CDR3 protein: CASSVSFGLGETQYF; J gene: TRBJ2-5; V gene: TRBV5-5
CDR3 protein: CATSRDGTGDGTGELFF; J gene: TRBJ2-2; V gene: TRBV15
CDR3 protein: CASWTGGGEAFF; J gene: TRBJ1-1; V gene: TRBV2
CDR3 protein: CASRLAGTREQYF; J gene: TRBJ2-7; V gene: TRBV6-1
CDR3 protein: CASSLGATNEKLFF; J gene: TRBJ1-4; V gene: TRBV13
CDR3 protein: CAWSVGGVGNTEAFF; J gene: TRBJ1-1; V gene: TRBV30
CDR3 protein: CASSFRGLNQPQHF; J gene: TRBJ1-5; V gene: TRBV6-6
CDR3 protein: CASSTRDNLRRAFF; J gene: TRBJ1-1; V gene: TRBV19